One and the same sample provided the 8 T cell receptor beta chains below, sequenced in a study of blood T cell repertoires in COVID-19. The protocol was immunoSEQ multiplex PCR, while the TCRdb copy is restricted to in-frame clones and leaves out a portion. The sample records 85,000 to 110,000 clones, about four fifths being singletons. Sequencing used peripheral blood. These receptors originate from a human donor in a cohort sampled during active COVID-19.

This chain connects TRBV5-6 to TRBJ1-1; TRBD1 aligns across 12 bases. V shed 4 bases, J shed 2 bases, and the junction held 9 bases outside the gene matches. The germline gives CDR1 SGHDT, CDR2 YYEEEE. The length of the CDR3 is 17 residues. The DNA of the CDR3 is TGTGCCAGCAGCGACCGGGACAGGGGGCTATTTAACACTGAAGCTTTCTTT. Translation gives CASSDRDRGLFNTEAFF. Together with reference TRBV5-6 and TRBJ1-1, the CDR3 gives the full variable domain: DAGVTQSPTHLIKTRGQQVTLRCSPKSGHDTVSWYQQALGQGPQFIFQYYEEEERQRGNFPDRFSGHQFPNYSSELNVNALLLGDSALYLCASSDRDRGLFNTEAFFGQGTRLTVV.

The V call is TRBV5-4, the J call TRBJ1-2; a possible D gene is TRBD1 (5 bases). The CDR3 length is 13 residues. Germline CDR1 and CDR2: SGHNT and YYREEE (reference sequence). Trimming stripped 2 bases from V and 2 bases from J, with 7 bases between. CDR3 DNA: TGTGCCAGCAGCTTCACAGGAAACTATGGCTACACCTTC. Translated: CASSFTGNYGYTF.

The CDR3 loop is CATSRQGARFYGYTF. The CDR3 DNA sequence: TGTGCCACCAGCAGGCAGGGGGCGCGTTTCTATGGCTACACCTTC. The genes are TRBV15 and TRBJ1-2; 8 positions match TRBD1. The germline gives CDR1 LNHNV, CDR2 YYDKDF (reference sequence). This CDR3 region has 15 residues. J gave up 4 bases and V 3 bases, and 7 bases lay outside the gene matches.

The chain couples TRBV28 to TRBJ1-2; D is possibly TRBD1 (5 bases). Trimming took off 3 bases at V and 2 bases at J, with 7 bases between the two ends. Germline CDR1 MDHEN, CDR2 SYDVKM. The CDR3 length is 13 residues. The CDR3 spells CASSLQGNYGYTF. In nucleotides, the CDR3 is TGTGCCAGCAGTTTGCAGGGAAACTATGGCTACACCTTC.

This clone has only a few counts. The chain carries TRBV6-2 or TRBV6-3 and TRBJ2-2; possibly TRBD2 for D (6 bases). Trimming removed 5 bases at V and 5 bases at J, with 12 bases between. There are 14 residues in the CDR3. CDR1 MNHEY and CDR2 SVGEGT come from the germline V gene. CDR3 loop: CASSPLSGTGELFF. The CDR3 bases are TGTGCCAGCAGTCCATTAAGCGGGACCGGGGAGCTGTTTTTT.

CDR3 sequence (DNA): TGTGCCAGCAGCTTGGTTGGGACAGGGGCGCACAATGAGCAGTTCTTC. It encodes CASSLVGTGAHNEQFF. The V gene is TRBV7-2, the J gene TRBJ2-1; 10 bases are shared with TRBD1. The germline V gene encodes CDR1 SGHTA and CDR2 FQGNSA. V lost 3 bases to trimming and J lost 5 bases; unmatched junction nucleotides: 7. The CDR3 contains 16 residues.

The gene calls are TRBV25-1 and TRBJ2-3; 9 bases agree with TRBD2. The CDR3 length is 15 residues. Losses at the gene ends were 7 bases for V and 2 bases for J; bases not matched to a gene: 7. Looked up from germline, CDR1 is MGHDK and CDR2 is SYGVNS. The CDR3 DNA reads as TGTGCCAGCACCCCTAGCGGGGTGAACACAGATACGCAGTATTTT. Protein sequence: CASTPSGVNTDTQYF.

This clone turned up a few times. V gene TRBV3-1 (or the pseudogene TRBV3-2) combines with J gene TRBJ2-2; weak D call: TRBD2 (6 bases). Trimming shortened V by 11 bases and J by 1 base, and 17 bases separated the two germline ends. Germline V gene lookup returns CDR1 LGHDT and CDR2 YNNKEL (reference sequence). This CDR3 has 15 amino acids. This CDR3 is CAPGRGGMNTGELFF. In nucleotides, the CDR3 is TGTGCCCCAGGACGGGGCGGGATGAACACCGGGGAGCTGTTTTTT.